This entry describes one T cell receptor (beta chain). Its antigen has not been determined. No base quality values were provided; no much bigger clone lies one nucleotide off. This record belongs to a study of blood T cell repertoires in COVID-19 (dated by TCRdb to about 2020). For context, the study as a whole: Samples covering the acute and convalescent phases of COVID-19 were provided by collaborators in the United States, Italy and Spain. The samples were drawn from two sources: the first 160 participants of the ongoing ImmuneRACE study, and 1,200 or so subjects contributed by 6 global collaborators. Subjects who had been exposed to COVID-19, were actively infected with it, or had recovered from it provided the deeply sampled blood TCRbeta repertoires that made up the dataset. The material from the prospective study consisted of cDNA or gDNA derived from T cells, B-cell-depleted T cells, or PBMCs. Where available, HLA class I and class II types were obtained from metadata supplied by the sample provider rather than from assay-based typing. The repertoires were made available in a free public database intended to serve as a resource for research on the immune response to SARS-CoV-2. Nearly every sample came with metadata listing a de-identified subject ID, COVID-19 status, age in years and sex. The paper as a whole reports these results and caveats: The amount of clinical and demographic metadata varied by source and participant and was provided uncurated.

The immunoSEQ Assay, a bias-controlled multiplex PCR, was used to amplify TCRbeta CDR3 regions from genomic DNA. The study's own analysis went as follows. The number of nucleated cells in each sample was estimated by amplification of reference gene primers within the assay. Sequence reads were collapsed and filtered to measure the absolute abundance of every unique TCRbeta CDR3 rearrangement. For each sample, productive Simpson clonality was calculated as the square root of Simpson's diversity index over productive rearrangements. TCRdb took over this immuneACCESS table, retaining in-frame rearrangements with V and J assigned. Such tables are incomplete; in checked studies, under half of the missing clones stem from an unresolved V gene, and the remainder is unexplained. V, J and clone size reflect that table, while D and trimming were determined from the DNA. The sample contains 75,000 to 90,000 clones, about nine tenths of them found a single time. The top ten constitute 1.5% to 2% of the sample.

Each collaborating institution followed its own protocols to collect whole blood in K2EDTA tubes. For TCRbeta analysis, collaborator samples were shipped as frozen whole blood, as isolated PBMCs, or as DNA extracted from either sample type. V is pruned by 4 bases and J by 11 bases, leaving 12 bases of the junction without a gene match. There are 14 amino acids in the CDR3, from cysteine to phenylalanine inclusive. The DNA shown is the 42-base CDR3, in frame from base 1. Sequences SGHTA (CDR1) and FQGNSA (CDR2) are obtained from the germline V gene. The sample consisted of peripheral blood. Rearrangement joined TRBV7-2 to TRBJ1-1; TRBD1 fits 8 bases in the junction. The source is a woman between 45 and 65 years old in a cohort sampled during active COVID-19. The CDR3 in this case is CASSSGRQGFWAFF. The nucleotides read TGTGCCAGCAGCTCCGGGAGACAGGGGTTTTGGGCTTTCTTT.